Listed here are 22 T cell receptor beta chains from one sample, sequenced in a study of blood T cell repertoires in COVID-19. Using immunoSEQ multiplex PCR, the repertoire was profiled, and TCRdb retains in-frame clones only, with some absent. This table holds 150,000 to 200,000 clones, roughly four fifths found once. Material for sequencing was peripheral blood. The source of these receptors is a man between 60 and 75 years old with active or convalescent COVID-19.

V gene TRBV28 combines with J gene TRBJ2-7; TRBD1 aligns across 9 bases. The CDR3 totals 15 residues. Germline CDR1 and CDR2: MDHEN and SYDVKM. Unmatched junction bases numbered 10, after V lost 5 bases and J lost 5 bases. The CDR3 DNA reads TGTGCCAGCAGTGGTCTCGGGACAGGGAGAAACGAGCAGTACTTC. Protein: CASSGLGTGRNEQYF.

V and J are TRBV7-2 and TRBJ1-1; D gene unclear. Trimming stripped 0 bases from V and 0 bases from J, with 5 bases between. Germline assignment: CDR1 SGHTA and CDR2 FQGNSA. This CDR3 comprises 14 residues. The CDR3 here is CASSLAAVNTEAFF. CDR3 coding DNA: TGTGCCAGCAGCTTAGCTGCGGTGAACACTGAAGCTTTCTTT.

The J gene is TRBJ2-3, the V gene TRBV9, with 10 bases identical to TRBD2. The CDR3 extends over 15 amino acids. Germline assignment: CDR1 SGDLS and CDR2 YYNGEE. After removal of 4 bases from V and 4 bases from J, the junction contained 6 bases not matched to a gene. The CDR3 nucleotides are TGTGCCAGCAGCAGGGGACTAGCGTTTTCAGATACGCAGTATTTT. Protein: CASSRGLAFSDTQYF. Variable domain in full (rest from reference TRBV9 and TRBJ2-3): DSGVTQTPKHLITATGQRVTLRCSPRSGDLSVYWYQQSLDQGLQFLIQYYNGEERAKGNILERFSAQQFPDLHSELNLSSLELGDSALYFCASSRGLAFSDTQYFGPGTRLTVL.

This rearrangement joins TRBV10-2 to TRBJ1-2; possibly TRBD1 for D (5 bases). The CDR3 spans 16 residues. V was clipped by 4 bases and J by 0 bases, with 15 bases between them. Looked up from germline, CDR1 is WSHSY and CDR2 is SAAADI. The CDR3 bases are TGCGCCAGCAGTGCCACCGAGACAGACACTAACTATGGCTACACCTTC. This gives the protein CASSATETDTNYGYTF.

The V gene is TRBV5-1, the J gene TRBJ2-5; D may be TRBD2 (6 bases). Germline V CDR1 and CDR2: SGHRS, YFSETQ. The CDR3 runs to 15 residues. V gave up 0 bases and J gave up 4 bases, with 13 bases separating them. The CDR3 loop reads CASSLGGVIAETQYF. The CDR3 nucleotides read TGCGCCAGCAGCTTGGGGGGGGTCATCGCAGAGACCCAGTACTTC. The whole variable domain, filled in from reference TRBV5-1 and TRBJ2-5, reads KAGVTQTPRYLIKTRGQQVTLSCSPISGHRSVSWYQQTPGQGLQFLFEYFSETQRNKGNFPGRFSGRQFSNSRSEMNVSTLELGDSALYLCASSLGGVIAETQYFGPGTRLLVL.

CDR3: CASSMTSGSSGELFF. CDR3 DNA: TGTGCCAGCAGTATGACTAGCGGGAGTTCCGGGGAGCTGTTTTTT. The chain carries TRBV2 and TRBJ2-2; 12 nucleotides line up with TRBD2. This CDR3 is built from 15 residues. V trimming: 5 bases; J trimming: 6 bases; junction bases outside the gene matches: 4. Germline CDR1 SNHLY, CDR2 FYNNEI.

In its sample, this clone was seen once. This rearrangement joins TRBV10-1 to TRBJ1-6; 8 bases are a match to TRBD1. The germline gives CDR1 WNHNN, CDR2 SYGVQD (reference sequence). V shed 4 bases and J 8 bases; nucleotides not matched to a gene: 7. The CDR3 runs 15 residues. The CDR3 nucleotides are TGCGCCAGCAGTGGGGGGACAGGATCGGATTCACCCCTCCACTTT. It specifies CASSGGTGSDSPLHF.

The chain employs TRBV5-1 and TRBJ2-7; 14 bases agree with TRBD2. The CDR3 contains 16 residues. The germline gives CDR1 SGHRS, CDR2 YFSETQ. Trimming cost V 5 bases and J 2 bases; bases outside gene matches: 6. The CDR3 sequence is CASRPGLAGVAYEQYF. The CDR3 DNA follows: TGCGCCAGCAGACCGGGACTAGCGGGAGTGGCCTACGAGCAGTACTTC.

This clone occurred once. This chain links TRBV2 with TRBJ2-5; a possible D gene is TRBD1 (8 bases). Trimming removed 8 bases at V and 5 bases at J, with 12 bases between. CDR3 size: 12 residues. Germline V gives CDR1 SNHLY, CDR2 FYNNEI. CDR3 nucleotides: TGTGCCAGCGGGAGGGACAGGGAGACCCAGTACTTC. Translation: CASGRDRETQYF.

The chain has TRBV19 and TRBJ2-2, with a weak D call TRBD2 (7 bases). CDR1 and CDR2 (germline): LNHDA, SQIVND (reference sequence). The CDR3 covers 14 residues. V was trimmed by 4 bases and J by 5 bases, leaving 11 bases between them. The CDR3 sequence: CASSNREGTGELFF. DNA of the CDR3: TGTGCCAGTAGTAACAGGGAGGGAACCGGGGAGCTGTTTTTT. Full variable domain (remainder filled in from reference TRBV19 and TRBJ2-2): DGGITQSPKYLFRKEGQNVTLSCEQNLNHDAMYWYRQDPGQGLRLIYYSQIVNDFQKGDIAEGYSVSREKKESFPLTVTSAQKNPTAFYLCASSNREGTGELFFGEGSRLTVL.

The rearrangement links TRBV11-3 to TRBJ1-1; TRBD1 might be the D (6 bases). Trimming cost V 5 bases and J 0 bases, with 16 bases left between them. CDR3 length equals 16 residues. Germline CDR1 reads SGHNT; CDR2 reads YENEEA. The CDR3 coding sequence is TGTGCCAGCAGCAAAAATACAGGGTCCATGAACACTGAAGCTTTCTTT. It encodes CASSKNTGSMNTEAFF.

V gene TRBV5-1 combines with J gene TRBJ1-2, with TRBD1 identical over 8 bases. The ends lost 0 bases at V and 4 bases at J; junction bases unmatched: 5. The CDR3 sequence is 15 residues long. Germline V lookup: CDR1 SGHRS, CDR2 YFSETQ. For the CDR3, the DNA is TGCGCCAGCAGCTTGGCCAGGGGGCGAGGCTATGGCTACACCTTC. Amino acids: CASSLARGRGYGYTF.

CDR3 sequence (DNA): TGTGCCAGCAGCTTAGGGTGGGCAAACAATGAGCAGTTCTTC. It encodes CASSLGWANNEQFF. The chain is built from TRBV7-9 and TRBJ2-1; D ambiguous. Trimming stripped 1 base from V and 5 bases from J, with 9 bases between. The CDR3 sequence is 14 residues long. Germline loops: CDR1 SEHNR, CDR2 FQNEAQ (reference sequence).

The chain uses TRBV19 and TRBJ2-5; 8 bases align to TRBD1. The CDR3 length is 13 residues. V lost 9 bases, J lost 2 bases, and 5 bases stayed unmatched. Germline V gives CDR1 LNHDA, CDR2 SQIVND (reference sequence). CDR3 coding DNA: TGTGCCAGCGGGACAGGCCTGCAAGAGACCCAGTACTTC. It codes for CASGTGLQETQYF.

The V call is TRBV6-6, the J call TRBJ2-7; 7 bases are a match to TRBD1. Germline V CDR1 and CDR2: MNHNY, SVGAGI (reference sequence). The CDR3 spans 11 residues. The J segment lost 6 bases and the V segment lost 8 bases, leaving 4 bases of the junction unmatched. The CDR3 here is CASQTGIEQYF. The CDR3 DNA follows: TGTGCCAGCCAGACAGGGATCGAGCAGTACTTC.

The chain couples TRBV27 to TRBJ2-3; D ambiguous. Per the germline V gene, CDR1 is MNHEY and CDR2 is SMNVEV (reference sequence). CDR3 length equals 14 residues. Trimming stripped 1 base from V and 1 base from J, with 6 bases between. The CDR3 nucleotides are TGTGCCAGCAGTTTATTTCCTGGCACAGATACGCAGTATTTT. Translated, it gives CASSLFPGTDTQYF.

The rearrangement uses TRBV7-2 and TRBJ1-2; D is unresolved. Trimming stripped 5 bases from V and 1 base from J, with 14 bases between. The CDR3 runs 15 residues. Germline CDR1 SGHTA, CDR2 FQGNSA. CDR3 coding DNA: TGTGCCAGCAGCCCCCCTCAGGCGCGTAACTATGGCTACACCTTC. Its protein is CASSPPQARNYGYTF.

The chain is built from TRBV5-1 and TRBJ2-7; weak D call: TRBD1 (5 bases). The V end lost 2 bases, the J end lost 5 bases, and 8 bases lay between the germline ends. CDR3 length equals 12 residues. Germline V gene data show CDR1 as SGHRS and CDR2 as YFSETQ. Here the CDR3 DNA reads TGCGCCAGCAGCTTTCAGGGAAACGAGCAGTACTTC. This gives the protein CASSFQGNEQYF.

The gene calls are TRBV2 and TRBJ1-6; D may be TRBD1 (5 bases). The CDR3 has 16 residues. Germline V gives CDR1 SNHLY, CDR2 FYNNEI. The V and J ends lost 4 bases and 0 bases respectively, with 10 bases between them. The CDR3 protein is CASSGGSGSYNSPLHF. The CDR3 DNA is TGTGCCAGCAGTGGGGGCTCTGGCTCCTATAATTCACCCCTCCACTTT.

The V gene is TRBV10-3, the J gene TRBJ1-1, with a tentative D call TRBD1 (6 bases). Germline CDR1 reads ENHRY; CDR2 reads SYGVKD. The V end was cut by 4 bases, the J end by 1 base, with 10 bases between. The CDR3 loop spans 14 amino acids. The CDR3 reads CAISGTTGNTEAFF. The CDR3, as DNA: TGTGCCATCAGTGGTACGACAGGGAACACTGAAGCTTTCTTT.

The chain couples TRBV28 to TRBJ1-2; weak D call: TRBD1 (6 bases). Germline lookup yields CDR1 MDHEN and CDR2 SYDVKM. The germline V and J ends were trimmed by 7 bases and 5 bases, with 14 bases remaining between them. The CDR3 runs 13 residues. The CDR3 DNA follows: TGTGCCAGCAAGGACAGCGGATTTTATGGCTACACCTTC. It encodes CASKDSGFYGYTF.

This chain connects TRBV18 to TRBJ2-5; maybe TRBD1 (5 bases). Germline CDR1 is KGHSH and CDR2 is LQKENI. The CDR3 sequence is 17 residues long. V lost 3 bases to trimming and J lost 5 bases, with 22 bases between them. The CDR3 is CASSPPAGRRGRETQYF. The CDR3 DNA sequence: TGTGCCAGCTCACCGCCCGCCGGACGTAGGGGCCGGGAGACCCAGTACTTC.